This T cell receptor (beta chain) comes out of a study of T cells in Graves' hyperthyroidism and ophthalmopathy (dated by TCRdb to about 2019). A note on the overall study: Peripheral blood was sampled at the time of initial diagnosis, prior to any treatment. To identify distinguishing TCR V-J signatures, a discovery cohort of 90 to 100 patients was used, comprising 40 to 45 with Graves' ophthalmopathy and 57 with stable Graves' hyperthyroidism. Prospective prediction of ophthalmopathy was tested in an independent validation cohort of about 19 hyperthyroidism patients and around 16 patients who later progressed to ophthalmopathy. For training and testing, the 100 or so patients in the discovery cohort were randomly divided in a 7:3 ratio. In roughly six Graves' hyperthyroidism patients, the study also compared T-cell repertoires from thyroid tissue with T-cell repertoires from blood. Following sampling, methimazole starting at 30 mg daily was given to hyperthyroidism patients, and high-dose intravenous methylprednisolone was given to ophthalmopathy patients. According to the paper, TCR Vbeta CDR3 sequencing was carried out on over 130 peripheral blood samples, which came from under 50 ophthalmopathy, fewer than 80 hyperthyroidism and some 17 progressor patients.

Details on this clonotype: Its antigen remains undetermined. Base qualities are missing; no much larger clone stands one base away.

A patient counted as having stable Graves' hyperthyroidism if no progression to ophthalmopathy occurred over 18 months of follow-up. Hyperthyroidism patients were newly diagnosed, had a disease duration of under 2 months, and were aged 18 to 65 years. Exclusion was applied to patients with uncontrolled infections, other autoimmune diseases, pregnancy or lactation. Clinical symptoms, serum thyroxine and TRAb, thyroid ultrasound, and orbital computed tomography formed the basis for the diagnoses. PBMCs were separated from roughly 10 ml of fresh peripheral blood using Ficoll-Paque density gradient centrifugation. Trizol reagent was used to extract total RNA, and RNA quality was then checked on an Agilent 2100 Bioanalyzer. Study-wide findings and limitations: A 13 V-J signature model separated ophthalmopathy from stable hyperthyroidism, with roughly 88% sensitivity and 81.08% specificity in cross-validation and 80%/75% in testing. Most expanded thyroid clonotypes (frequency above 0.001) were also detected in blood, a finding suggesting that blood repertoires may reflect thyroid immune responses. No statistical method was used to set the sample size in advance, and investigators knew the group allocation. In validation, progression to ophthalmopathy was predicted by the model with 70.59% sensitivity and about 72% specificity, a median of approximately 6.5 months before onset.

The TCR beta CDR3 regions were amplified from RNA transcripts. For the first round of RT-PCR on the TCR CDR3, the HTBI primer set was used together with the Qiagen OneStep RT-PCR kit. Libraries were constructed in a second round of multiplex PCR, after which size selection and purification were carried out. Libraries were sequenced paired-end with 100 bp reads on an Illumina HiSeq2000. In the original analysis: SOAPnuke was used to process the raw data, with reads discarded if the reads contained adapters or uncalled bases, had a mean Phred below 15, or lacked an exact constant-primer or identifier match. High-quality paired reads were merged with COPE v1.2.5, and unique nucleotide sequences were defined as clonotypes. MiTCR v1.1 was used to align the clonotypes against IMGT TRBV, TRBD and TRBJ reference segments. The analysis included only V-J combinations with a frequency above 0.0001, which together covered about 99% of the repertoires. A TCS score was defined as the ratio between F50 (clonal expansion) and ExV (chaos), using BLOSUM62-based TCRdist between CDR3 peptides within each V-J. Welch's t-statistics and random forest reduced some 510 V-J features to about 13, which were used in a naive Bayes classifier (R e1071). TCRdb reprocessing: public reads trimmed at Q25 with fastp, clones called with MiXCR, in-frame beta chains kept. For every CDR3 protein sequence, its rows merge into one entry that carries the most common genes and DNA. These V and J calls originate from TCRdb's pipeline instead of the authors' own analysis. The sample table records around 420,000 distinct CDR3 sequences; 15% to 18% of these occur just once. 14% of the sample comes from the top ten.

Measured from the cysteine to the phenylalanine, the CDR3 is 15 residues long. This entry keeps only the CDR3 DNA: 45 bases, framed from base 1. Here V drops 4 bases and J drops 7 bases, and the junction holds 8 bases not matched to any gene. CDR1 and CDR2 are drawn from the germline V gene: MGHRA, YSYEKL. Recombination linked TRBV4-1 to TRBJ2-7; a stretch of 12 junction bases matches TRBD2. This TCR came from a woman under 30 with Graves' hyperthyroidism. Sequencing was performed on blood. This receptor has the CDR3 CASSPRTSGIGEQYF. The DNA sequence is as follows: TGCGCCAGCAGCCCGAGGACTAGCGGGATAGGTGAGCAGTACTTC.